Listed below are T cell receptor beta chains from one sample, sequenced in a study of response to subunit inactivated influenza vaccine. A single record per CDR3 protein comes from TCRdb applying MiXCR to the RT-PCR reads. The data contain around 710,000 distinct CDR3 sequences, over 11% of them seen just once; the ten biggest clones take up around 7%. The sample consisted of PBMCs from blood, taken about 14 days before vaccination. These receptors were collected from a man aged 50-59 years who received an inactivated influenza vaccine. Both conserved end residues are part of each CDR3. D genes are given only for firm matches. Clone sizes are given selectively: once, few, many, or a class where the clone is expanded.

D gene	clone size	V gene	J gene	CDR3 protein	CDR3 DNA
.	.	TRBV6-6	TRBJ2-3	CASSYLGTDTQYF	TGTGCCAGCAGTTACTTGGGCACAGATACGCAGTATTTT
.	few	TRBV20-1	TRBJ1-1	CSARDPRRGDTEAFF	TGCAGTGCTAGAGACCCCCGGAGGGGCGACACTGAAGCTTTCTTT
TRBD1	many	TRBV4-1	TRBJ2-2	CASSPGQGRTGELFF	TGCGCCAGCAGCCCGGGACAGGGGCGCACCGGGGAGCTGTTTTTT
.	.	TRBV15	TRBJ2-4	CATSRASYSLAKNIQYF	TGTGCCACCAGCAGGGCAAGCTACAGTTTGGCCAAAAACATTCAGTACTTC
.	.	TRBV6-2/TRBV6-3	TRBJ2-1	CASSYVLNTLGNEQFF	TGTGCCAGCAGTTATGTTCTAAATACGTTGGGCAATGAGCAGTTCTTC
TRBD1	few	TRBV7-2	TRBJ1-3	CASSLAPLGGGNTIYF	TGTGCCAGCAGCTTAGCCCCCTTAGGGGGCGGAAACACCATATATTTT
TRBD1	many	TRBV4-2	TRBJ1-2	CASSHPWDRGRKNGYTF	TGTGCCAGCAGCCACCCATGGGACAGGGGAAGGAAAAATGGCTACACCTTC
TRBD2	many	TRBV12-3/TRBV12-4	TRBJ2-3	CASSTYGGSNTDTQYF	TGTGCCAGCTCGACCTATGGCGGGAGTAACACAGATACGCAGTATTTT
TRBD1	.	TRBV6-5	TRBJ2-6	CASSYSGTGGLGANVLTF	TGTGCCAGCAGTTACTCAGGGACAGGGGGCCTTGGGGCCAACGTCCTGACTTTC
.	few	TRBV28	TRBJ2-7	CASTGPQNLYEQYF	TGTGCCAGTACAGGGCCTCAGAATCTCTACGAGCAGTACTTC
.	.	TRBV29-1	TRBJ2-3	CSVALIARADTQYF	TGCAGCGTAGCCTTAATCGCGAGGGCAGATACGCAGTATTTT
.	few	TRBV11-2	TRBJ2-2	CASSFLDGELFF	TGTGCCAGCAGCTTCTTGGACGGGGAGCTGTTTTTT
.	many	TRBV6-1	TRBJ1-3	CASRRHPTGNTIYF	TGTGCCAGCAGAAGACACCCGACCGGAAACACCATATATTTT
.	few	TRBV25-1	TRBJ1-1	CASSEPNTEAFF	TGTGCCAGCAGTGAACCGAACACTGAAGCTTTCTTT
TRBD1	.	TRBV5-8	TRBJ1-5	CASSSTGVGNQPQHF	TGTGCCAGCAGCTCGACAGGGGTGGGCAATCAGCCCCAGCATTTT
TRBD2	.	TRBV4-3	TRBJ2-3	CASSQDLAGLGTDTQYF	TGCGCCAGCAGCCAAGATCTAGCGGGCCTCGGCACAGATACGCAGTATTTT
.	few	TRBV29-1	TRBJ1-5	CSVTTGGSQPQHF	TGCAGCGTCACCACGGGGGGCTCACAGCCCCAGCATTTT
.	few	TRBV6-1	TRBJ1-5	CASSARKATASNQPQHF	TGTGCCAGCAGTGCAAGAAAGGCGACAGCTAGCAATCAGCCCCAGCATTTT
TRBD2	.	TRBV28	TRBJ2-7	CASSSSGLAGSYEQYF	TGTGCCAGCAGCTCCTCGGGACTAGCGGGATCCTACGAGCAGTACTTC
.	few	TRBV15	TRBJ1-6	CATSRDRGRLHF	TGTGCCACCAGCAGAGATCGAGGGCGTCTCCACTTT
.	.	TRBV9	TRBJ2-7	CASSPQMRVEEQYF	TGTGCCAGCAGCCCCCAAATGAGGGTTGAAGAGCAGTACTTC
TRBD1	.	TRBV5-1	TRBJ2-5	CASSGRDRVRETQYF	TGCGCCAGCAGCGGTCGGGACAGGGTTCGTGAGACCCAGTACTTC
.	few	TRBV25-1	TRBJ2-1	CASSEFEGRGSYNEQFF	TGTGCCAGCAGTGAATTTGAGGGGAGAGGCTCCTACAATGAGCAGTTCTTC
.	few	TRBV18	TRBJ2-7	CASSPPGLAHEQYF	TGTGCCAGCTCACCACCCGGGCTAGCCCACGAGCAGTACTTC
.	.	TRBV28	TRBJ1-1	CASSLGVGPLNTEAFF	TGTGCCAGCAGTTTAGGGGTAGGACCGCTGAACACTGAAGCTTTCTTT
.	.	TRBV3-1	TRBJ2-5	CASSQDRLLGQETQYF	TGTGCCAGCAGCCAAGATAGACTTTTAGGCCAAGAGACCCAGTACTTC
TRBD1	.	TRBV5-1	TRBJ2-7	CASSVTGTGPYEQYF	TGCGCCAGCAGCGTTACCGGGACAGGGCCCTACGAGCAGTACTTC
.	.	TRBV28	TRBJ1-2	CASSPPVRGDGYTF	TGTGCCAGCAGTCCTCCTGTCCGGGGGGATGGCTACACCTTC
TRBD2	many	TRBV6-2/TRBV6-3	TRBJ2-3	CASRAWMGGSTDTQYF	TGTGCCAGCAGGGCTTGGATGGGGGGGAGCACAGATACGCAGTATTTT
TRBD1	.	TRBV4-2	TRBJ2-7	CASGQGNYEQYF	TGTGCCAGCGGACAGGGGAACTACGAGCAGTACTTC
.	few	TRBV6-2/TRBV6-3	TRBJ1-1	CASSYSWGEAFF	TGTGCCAGCAGTTACTCGTGGGGGGAAGCTTTCTTT
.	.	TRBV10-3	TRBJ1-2	CAITDSGTYGYTF	TGTGCCATCACGGACTCCGGAACCTATGGCTACACCTTC
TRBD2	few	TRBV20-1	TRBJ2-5	CSAKGGGEASGNQETQYF	TGCAGTGCTAAGGGGGGGGGAGAAGCTAGCGGGAACCAAGAGACCCAGTACTTC
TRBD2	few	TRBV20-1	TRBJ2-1	CSASLPPSGVFNEQFF	TGCAGTGCTAGCCTCCCCCCTAGCGGGGTATTCAATGAGCAGTTCTTC
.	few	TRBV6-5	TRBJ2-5	CASSYSKGGGETQYF	TGTGCCAGCAGTTACTCGAAGGGGGGCGGTGAGACCCAGTACTTC
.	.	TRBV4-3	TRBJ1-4	CASSQGNRGSEKLFF	TGCGCCAGCAGCCAAGGGAACCGGGGAAGTGAAAAACTGTTTTTT
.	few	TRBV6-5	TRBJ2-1	CASSYRPPPREQFF	TGTGCCAGCAGTTACCGGCCACCCCCCAGGGAGCAGTTCTTC
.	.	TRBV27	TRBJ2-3	CASSPRGTRTDTQYF	TGTGCCAGCAGTCCTCGGGGGACCCGCACAGATACGCAGTATTTT
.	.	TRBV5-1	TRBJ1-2	CASSLVTPKDGYTF	TGCGCCAGCAGCTTGGTTACTCCTAAGGATGGCTACACCTTC
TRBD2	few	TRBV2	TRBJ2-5	CASSAGLAVQETQYF	TGTGCCAGCAGTGCAGGACTAGCGGTCCAAGAGACCCAGTACTTC
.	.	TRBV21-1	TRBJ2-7	CASRLDSYEQYF	TGTGCCAGCAGGCTCGACAGCTACGAGCAGTACTTC